Below, 15 T cell receptor beta chains from the same sample are listed, as sequenced in a study of CD39 and CD103 CD8 tumor-infiltrating T cells. Profiling relied on immunoSEQ multiplex PCR, and the TCRdb table lists in-frame clones only, not all of them. The sample has 1,200 or so clones, around 83% seen once; the top ten hold more than 35%. The sample consisted of CD8+ T cells sorted from blood. Described subset: total memory CD8 T cells (CD45RA-CCR7+/-) from blood or uninvolved lymph node. All receptors come from a human donor with head and neck squamous cell carcinoma.

This clone was seen a single time. V usage is TRBV30 and J usage is TRBJ2-3, with TRBD2 matching 7 bases. CDR1 and CDR2 from the germline V gene are GTSNPN and SVGIG (reference sequence). V lost 4 bases, J lost 4 bases, and 11 bases stayed unmatched. This CDR3 contains 15 residues. For the CDR3, the DNA is TGTGCCTGGACTTCTGGGGGGGGGTTATCAGATACGCAGTATTTT. It specifies CAWTSGGGLSDTQYF.

A single count supports this clone. The chain has TRBV5-4 and TRBJ1-2; 7 positions match TRBD1. The CDR3 runs to 15 residues. Germline loops: CDR1 SGHNT, CDR2 YYREEE (reference sequence). V trimming: 1 base; J trimming: 0 bases; junction bases outside the gene matches: 3. As DNA, the CDR3 is TGTGCCAGCAGCTTGTCCACAGGGGCTAACTATGGCTACACCTTC. Translation gives CASSLSTGANYGYTF.

J is TRBJ2-5 and V is TRBV7-2; maybe TRBD2 (6 bases). The CDR3 is made up of 13 amino acids. Germline loops: CDR1 SGHTA, CDR2 FQGNSA. V dropped 5 bases and J dropped 1 base, with 8 bases sitting between them. CDR3 loop: CASSRDFQETQYF. In nucleotides, the CDR3 is TGTGCCAGCAGCCGGGACTTCCAAGAGACCCAGTACTTC.

V is TRBV7-8 and J is TRBJ2-3, with 11 bases identical to TRBD2. Trimming removed 3 bases from V and 4 bases from J; junction bases left unmatched: 0. Per the germline V gene, CDR1 is SGHVS and CDR2 is FQNEAQ. The CDR3 covers 14 residues. DNA for the CDR3: TGTGCCAGCAGCTTTAGCGGGGGGGCAGATACGCAGTATTTT. Translation: CASSFSGGADTQYF. Drawing the rest from reference TRBV7-8 and TRBJ2-3, the complete variable domain is GAGVSQSPRYKVAKRGQDVALRCDPISGHVSLFWYQQALGQGPEFLTYFQNEAQLDKSGLPSDRFFAERPEGSVSTLKIQRTQQEDSAVYLCASSFSGGADTQYFGPGTRLTVL.

The rearrangement links TRBV29-1 to TRBJ1-1, with TRBD1 as a possible D gene (5 bases). With 3 bases removed from V and 6 bases from J, the gap between germline ends came to 17 bases. Per germline, CDR1 SQVTM and CDR2 ANQGSEA. This CDR3 is 14 amino acids long. The CDR3 nucleotides are TGCAGCGTTGATGGTCAGGGTGGAGTCGCTGAAGCTTTCTTT. Translation gives CSVDGQGGVAEAFF. Complete variable domain (other parts from reference TRBV29-1 and TRBJ1-1): SAVISQKPSRDICQRGTSLTIQCQVDSQVTMMFWYRQQPGQSLTLIATANQGSEATYESGFVIDKFPISRPNLTFSTLTVSNMSPEDSSIYLCSVDGQGGVAEAFFGQGTRLTVV.

This sequence joins TRBV9 and TRBJ2-2; D is unclear. The CDR3 spans 17 residues. Germline V gene sequence: CDR1 SGDLS, CDR2 YYNGEE. V lost 0 bases and J 3 bases, leaving 15 bases between the germline ends. CDR3 protein: CASSVGSVLSDTGELFF. The CDR3 DNA sequence: TGTGCCAGCAGCGTAGGGTCAGTTCTTTCGGACACCGGGGAGCTGTTTTTT.

This clone is classed as medium-sized. CDR3 amino acids: CASSSRGAGTEAFF. The CDR3 DNA follows: TGTGCCAGCAGCTCCCGGGGGGCGGGCACTGAAGCTTTCTTT. The chain couples TRBV7-9 to TRBJ1-1; a possible D gene is TRBD1 (6 bases). This CDR3 has 14 residues. CDR1 and CDR2 from the germline V gene are SEHNR and FQNEAQ (reference sequence). Deletions cut 4 bases from V and 4 bases from J, with 13 bases between.

CDR3 sequence (DNA): TGTGCCAGCAGCACGACATTAGCGGGGGGGCCGACAGATACGCAGTATTTT. The encoded protein is CASSTTLAGGPTDTQYF. The chain uses TRBV7-9 and TRBJ2-3; 11 bases are shared with TRBD2. J gave up 3 bases and V 5 bases, and 10 bases lay outside the gene matches. Germline V gene lookup returns CDR1 SEHNR and CDR2 FQNEAQ (reference sequence). The CDR3 consists of 17 residues.

The CDR3 sequence is CASRPSVWRGDTYGYTF. For the CDR3, the DNA is TGTGCCAGCAGGCCGTCTGTTTGGAGAGGGGATACCTATGGCTACACCTTC. The rearrangement uses TRBV25-1 and TRBJ1-2; D is perhaps TRBD1 (5 bases). From germline, CDR1 is MGHDK and CDR2 SYGVNS. V shed 6 bases and J shed 4 bases, with 24 bases lying between them. CDR3 length: 17 amino acids.

This clone is large (0.1 to 1%) in the sample. The chain employs TRBV7-8 and TRBJ2-3; 7 bases align to TRBD1. The germline V gene encodes CDR1 SGHVS and CDR2 FQNEAQ. Trimming removed 5 bases from V and 2 bases from J; junction bases left unmatched: 7. CDR3 length equals 15 residues. The CDR3 loop is CASSPTGQNTDTQYF. The DNA of the CDR3 is TGTGCCAGCAGCCCTACGGGACAGAACACAGATACGCAGTATTTT.

This chain connects TRBV11-3 to TRBJ1-1; D unresolved. Germline lookup yields CDR1 SGHNT and CDR2 YENEEA. The CDR3 length is 14 residues. V lost 1 base, J lost 0 bases, and 6 bases lay in between. This CDR3 is CASSLASLNTEAFF. CDR3 coding DNA: TGTGCCAGCAGCTTAGCCTCGCTGAACACTGAAGCTTTCTTT.

DNA of the CDR3: TGTGCCAGCAGCTTTTATCGGGGGGCTCCTGGAAACACCATATATTTT. The encoded protein is CASSFYRGAPGNTIYF. V usage is TRBV5-6 and J usage is TRBJ1-3, with D perhaps TRBD1 (6 bases). The CDR3 is 16 amino acids. Trimming took 2 bases from V and 2 from J, leaving 14 bases between them. Per the germline V gene, CDR1 is SGHDT and CDR2 is YYEEEE.

V and J are TRBV6-1 and TRBJ1-6; D not certain. Per germline, CDR1 MNHNS and CDR2 SASEGT. The CDR3 consists of 13 residues. The germline V and J ends were trimmed by 9 bases and 0 bases, with 6 bases remaining between them. The CDR3 here is CASRSSYNSPLHF. CDR3 DNA sequence: TGTGCCAGTCGTAGCTCCTATAATTCACCCCTCCACTTT.

The chain employs TRBV7-2 and TRBJ2-7, with unresolved D. Trimming cost V 4 bases and J 3 bases, with 4 bases left between them. CDR3 length: 11 amino acids. CDR1 is SGHTA, CDR2 FQGNSA, per germline. The CDR3 reads CASSSYYEQYF. In DNA, the CDR3 is TGTGCCAGCAGCTCCTACTACGAGCAGTACTTC. The whole variable domain, filled in from reference TRBV7-2 and TRBJ2-7, reads GAGVSQSPSNKVTEKGKDVELRCDPISGHTALYWYRQSLGQGLEFLIYFQGNSAPDKSGLPSDRFSAERTGGSVSTLTIQRTQQEDSAVYLCASSSYYEQYFGPGTRLTVT.

CDR3 nucleotide sequence: TGCGCCAGCAGCCAAGACCCTTTGGGAAGCGGGGGAGCAGATACGCAGTATTTT. As protein: CASSQDPLGSGGADTQYF. The chain links TRBV4-3 to TRBJ2-3; 8 nucleotides match TRBD2. The junction had 12 bases not matched to a gene; V was cut back by 0 bases and J by 4 bases. CDR3 length: 18 residues. Germline V lookup: CDR1 LGHNA, CDR2 YSLEER.